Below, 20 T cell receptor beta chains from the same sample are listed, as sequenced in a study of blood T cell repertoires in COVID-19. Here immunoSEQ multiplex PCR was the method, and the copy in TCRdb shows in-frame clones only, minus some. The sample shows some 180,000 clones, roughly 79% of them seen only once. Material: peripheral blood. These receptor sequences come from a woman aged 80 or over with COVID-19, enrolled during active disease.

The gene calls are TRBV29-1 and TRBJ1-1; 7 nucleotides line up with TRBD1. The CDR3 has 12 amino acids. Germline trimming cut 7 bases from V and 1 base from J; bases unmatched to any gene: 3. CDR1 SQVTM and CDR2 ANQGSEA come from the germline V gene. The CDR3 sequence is CSGRDRNTEAFF. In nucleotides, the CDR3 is TGCAGCGGCCGGGACAGGAACACTGAAGCTTTCTTT.

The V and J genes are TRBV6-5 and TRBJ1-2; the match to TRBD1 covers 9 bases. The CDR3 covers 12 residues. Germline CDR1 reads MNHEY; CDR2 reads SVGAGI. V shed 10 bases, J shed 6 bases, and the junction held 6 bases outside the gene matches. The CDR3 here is CATGTGNNGYTF. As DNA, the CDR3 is TGTGCCACCGGGACAGGGAATAATGGCTACACCTTC.

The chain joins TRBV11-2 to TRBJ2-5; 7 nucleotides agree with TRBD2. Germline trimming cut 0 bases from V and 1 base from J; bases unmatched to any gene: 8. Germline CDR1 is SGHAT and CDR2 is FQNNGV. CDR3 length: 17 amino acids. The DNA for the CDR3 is TGTGCCAGCAGCTTAGATAGAGAGGGGAGGGGCCAAGAGACCCAGTACTTC. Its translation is CASSLDREGRGQETQYF.

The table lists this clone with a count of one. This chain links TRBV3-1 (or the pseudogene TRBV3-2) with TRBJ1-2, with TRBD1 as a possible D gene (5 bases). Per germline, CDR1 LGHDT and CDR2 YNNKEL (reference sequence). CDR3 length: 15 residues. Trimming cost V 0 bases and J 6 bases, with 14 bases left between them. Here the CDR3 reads CASSQDWAGLNGYTF. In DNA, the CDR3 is TGTGCCAGCAGCCAAGATTGGGCAGGGTTAAATGGCTACACCTTC.

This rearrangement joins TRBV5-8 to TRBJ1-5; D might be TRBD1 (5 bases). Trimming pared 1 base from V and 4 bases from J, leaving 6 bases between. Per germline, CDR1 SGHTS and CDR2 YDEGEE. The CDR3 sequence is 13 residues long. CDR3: CASSLRGNQPQHF. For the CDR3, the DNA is TGTGCCAGCAGCTTGAGGGGAAATCAGCCCCAGCATTTT.

CDR3 protein: CASSLVASFNYGYTF. The CDR3 DNA reads as TGTGCCAGCAGCTTAGTAGCCAGCTTTAACTATGGCTACACCTTC. The genes are TRBV7-2 and TRBJ1-2; D not certain. V lost 1 base and J 1 base, leaving 10 bases between the germline ends. Germline values: CDR1 SGHTA, CDR2 FQGNSA. CDR3 size: 15 residues.

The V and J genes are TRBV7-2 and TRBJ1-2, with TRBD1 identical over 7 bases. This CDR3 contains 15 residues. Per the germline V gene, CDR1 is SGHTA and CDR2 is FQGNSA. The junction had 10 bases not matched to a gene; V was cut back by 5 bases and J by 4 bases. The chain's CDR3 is CASSAGGTDSYGYTF. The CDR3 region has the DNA TGTGCCAGCAGCGCCGGCGGGACAGACTCCTATGGCTACACCTTC.

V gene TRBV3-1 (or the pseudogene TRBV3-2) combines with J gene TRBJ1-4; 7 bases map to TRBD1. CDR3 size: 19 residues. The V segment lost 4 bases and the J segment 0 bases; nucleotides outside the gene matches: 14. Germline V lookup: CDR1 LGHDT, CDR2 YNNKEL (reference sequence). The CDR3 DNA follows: TGTGCCAGCAGCCGGCTACCGACAGGGATCTCTGCAACTAATGAAAAACTGTTTTTT. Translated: CASSRLPTGISATNEKLFF.

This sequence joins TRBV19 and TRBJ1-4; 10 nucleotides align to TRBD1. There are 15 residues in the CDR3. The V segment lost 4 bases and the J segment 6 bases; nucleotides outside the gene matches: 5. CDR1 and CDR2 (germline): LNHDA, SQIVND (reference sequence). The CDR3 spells CASSTRTGGHEKLFF. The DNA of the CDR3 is TGTGCCAGTAGTACCCGGACAGGGGGTCATGAAAAACTGTTTTTT.

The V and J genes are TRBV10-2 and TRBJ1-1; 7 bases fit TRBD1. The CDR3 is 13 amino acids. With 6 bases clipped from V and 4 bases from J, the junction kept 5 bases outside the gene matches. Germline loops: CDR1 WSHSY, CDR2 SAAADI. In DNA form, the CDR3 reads TGCGCCAGCAGGGGACAGACCATCACTGAAGCTTTCTTT. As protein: CASRGQTITEAFF.

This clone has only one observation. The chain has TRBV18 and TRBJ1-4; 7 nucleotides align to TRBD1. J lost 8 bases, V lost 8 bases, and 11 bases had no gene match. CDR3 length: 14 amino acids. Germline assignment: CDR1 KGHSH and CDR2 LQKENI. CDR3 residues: CASTPGGGSEKLFF. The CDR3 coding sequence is TGTGCCAGCACCCCCGGAGGGGGCAGCGAAAAACTGTTTTTT.

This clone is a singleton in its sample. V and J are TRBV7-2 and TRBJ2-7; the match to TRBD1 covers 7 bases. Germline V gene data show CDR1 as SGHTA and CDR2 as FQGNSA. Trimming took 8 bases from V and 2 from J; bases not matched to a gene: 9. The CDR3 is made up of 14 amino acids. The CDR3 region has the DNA TGTGCCAGCGGGGATACCGGGACAGCCTACGAGCAGTACTTC. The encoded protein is CASGDTGTAYEQYF.

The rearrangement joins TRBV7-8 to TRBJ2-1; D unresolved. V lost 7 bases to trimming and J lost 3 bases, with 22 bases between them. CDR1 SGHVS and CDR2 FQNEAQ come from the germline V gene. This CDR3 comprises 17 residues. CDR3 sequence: CASIKPQAQNIYNEQFF. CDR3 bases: TGTGCCAGCATCAAACCGCAGGCACAGAATATCTACAATGAGCAGTTCTTC.

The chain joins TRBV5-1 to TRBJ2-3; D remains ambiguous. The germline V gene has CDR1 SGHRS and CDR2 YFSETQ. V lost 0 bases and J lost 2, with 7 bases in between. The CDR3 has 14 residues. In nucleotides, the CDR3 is TGCGCCAGCAGCTTGGATCCCCTCACAGATACGCAGTATTTT. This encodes CASSLDPLTDTQYF.

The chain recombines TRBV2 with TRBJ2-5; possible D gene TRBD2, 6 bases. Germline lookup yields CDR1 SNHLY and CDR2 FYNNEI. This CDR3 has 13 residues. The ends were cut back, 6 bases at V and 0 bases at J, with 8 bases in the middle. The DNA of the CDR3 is TGTGCCAGCAGCGGGGACTACCAAGAGACCCAGTACTTC. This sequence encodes CASSGDYQETQYF.

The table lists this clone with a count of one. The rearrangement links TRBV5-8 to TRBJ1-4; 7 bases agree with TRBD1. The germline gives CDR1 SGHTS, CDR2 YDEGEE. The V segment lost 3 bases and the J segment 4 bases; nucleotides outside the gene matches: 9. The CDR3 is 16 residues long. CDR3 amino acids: CASSWGTARFNEKLFF. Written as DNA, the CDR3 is TGTGCCAGCAGCTGGGGGACAGCGAGGTTTAATGAAAAACTGTTTTTT.

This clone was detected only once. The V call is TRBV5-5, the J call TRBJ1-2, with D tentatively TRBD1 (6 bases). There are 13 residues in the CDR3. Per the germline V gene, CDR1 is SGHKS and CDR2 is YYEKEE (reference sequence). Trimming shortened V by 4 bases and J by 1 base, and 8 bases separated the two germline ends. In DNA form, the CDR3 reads TGTGCCAGCAGCACGGACAGTAACTATGGCTACACCTTC. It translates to CASSTDSNYGYTF.

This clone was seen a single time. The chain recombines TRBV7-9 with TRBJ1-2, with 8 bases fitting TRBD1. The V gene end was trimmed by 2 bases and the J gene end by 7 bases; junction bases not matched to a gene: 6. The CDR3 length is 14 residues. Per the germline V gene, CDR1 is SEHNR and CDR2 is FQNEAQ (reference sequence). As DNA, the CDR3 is TGTGCCAGCAGCTTATATGAGGGACAGGTTGGCTACACCTTC. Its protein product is CASSLYEGQVGYTF.

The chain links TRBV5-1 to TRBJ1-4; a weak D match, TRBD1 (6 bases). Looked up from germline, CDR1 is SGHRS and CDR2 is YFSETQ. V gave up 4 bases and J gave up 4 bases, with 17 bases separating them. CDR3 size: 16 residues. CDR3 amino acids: CASSQEGAGDNEKLFF. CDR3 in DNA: TGCGCCAGCAGCCAGGAAGGGGCAGGGGATAATGAAAAACTGTTTTTT.

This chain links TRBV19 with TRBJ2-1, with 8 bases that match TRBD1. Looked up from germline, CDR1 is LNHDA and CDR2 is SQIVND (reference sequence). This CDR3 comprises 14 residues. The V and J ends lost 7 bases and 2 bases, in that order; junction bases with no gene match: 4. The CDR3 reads CASMDRVPYNEQFF. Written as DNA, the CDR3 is TGTGCCAGTATGGACAGGGTCCCCTACAATGAGCAGTTCTTC.